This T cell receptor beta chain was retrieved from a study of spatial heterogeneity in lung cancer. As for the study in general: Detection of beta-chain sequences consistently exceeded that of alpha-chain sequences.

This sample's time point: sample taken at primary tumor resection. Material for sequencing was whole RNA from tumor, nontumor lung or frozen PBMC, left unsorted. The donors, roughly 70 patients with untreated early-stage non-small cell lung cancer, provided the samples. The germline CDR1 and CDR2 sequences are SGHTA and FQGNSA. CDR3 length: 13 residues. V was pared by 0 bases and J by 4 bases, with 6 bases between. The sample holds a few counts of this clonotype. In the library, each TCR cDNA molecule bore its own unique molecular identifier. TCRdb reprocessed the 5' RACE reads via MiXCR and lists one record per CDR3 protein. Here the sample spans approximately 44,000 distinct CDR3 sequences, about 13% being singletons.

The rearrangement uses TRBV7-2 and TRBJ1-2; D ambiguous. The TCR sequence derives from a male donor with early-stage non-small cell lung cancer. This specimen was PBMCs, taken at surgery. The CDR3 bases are TGTGCCAGCAGCTTAGCAGCTATCTATGGCTACACCTTC. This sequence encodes CASSLAAIYGYTF.